Shown below are 23 T cell receptor beta chains from a single sample sequenced in a study of CD8 T cells in Susac syndrome. RNA, at about 0.45 to 1 ug, was reverse transcribed with random hexamers. TCRdb redid the calling of the immunoSEQ multiplex PCR reads with MiXCR, one entry per CDR3 protein. The sample has 150,000 to 200,000 distinct CDR3 sequences, around 94% seen once. The sequenced sample consisted of CD4+ T cells from PBMCs. These receptor sequences come from a human donor with multiple sclerosis.

V is TRBV27 and J is TRBJ2-7; D remains unclear. The CDR3 runs 12 residues. Per germline, CDR1 MNHEY and CDR2 SMNVEV (reference sequence). Deletions cut 7 bases from V and 1 base from J, with 8 bases between. The CDR3 sequence: CASITPSYEQYF. In DNA, the CDR3 is TGTGCCAGCATTACACCTTCCTACGAGCAGTACTTC.

This rearrangement joins TRBV6-6 to TRBJ1-4, with D uncertain. The CDR3 is 13 residues long. V was cut by 2 bases and J by 6 bases, with 7 bases left in between. The V gene's germline CDR1 is MNHNY and CDR2 SVGAGI (reference sequence). The CDR3 loop reads CASSYTQDEKLFF. Here the CDR3 DNA reads TGTGCCAGCAGTTACACCCAGGATGAAAAACTGTTTTTT.

This sequence joins TRBV6-5 and TRBJ1-4; a weak D match, TRBD1 (6 bases). V was trimmed by 0 bases and J by 5 bases, leaving 19 bases between them. This CDR3 region has 18 residues. Germline V gene data show CDR1 as MNHEY and CDR2 as SVGAGI. CDR3 nucleotides: TGTGCCAGCAGTTACTCGAGTTCAATTGGGGGGCGGAATGAAAAACTGTTTTTT. Translated, it gives CASSYSSSIGGRNEKLFF.

V gene TRBV18 combines with J gene TRBJ2-2; D gene ambiguous. In germline, CDR1 is KGHSH, CDR2 LQKENI. The CDR3 loop spans 13 amino acids. The V end lost 6 bases, the J end lost 4 bases, and 9 bases lay between the germline ends. The CDR3 is CASSTVFTGELFF. Written as DNA, the CDR3 is TGTGCCAGCTCGACGGTTTTCACCGGGGAGCTGTTTTTT. Full variable domain (rest looked up from reference TRBV18 and TRBJ2-2): NAGVMQNPRHLVRRRGQEARLRCSPMKGHSHVYWYRQLPEEGLKFMVYLQKENIIDESGMPKERFSAEFPKEGPSILRIQQVVRGDSAAYFCASSTVFTGELFFGEGSRLTVL.

This chain connects TRBV2 to TRBJ1-5; 11 nucleotides line up with TRBD1. V dropped 11 bases and J dropped 5; count of bases not matched to a gene: 8. The CDR3 length is 14 residues. Germline-derived CDR1 and CDR2 are SNHLY and FYNNEI. CDR3 nucleotide sequence: TGTGCCTGCTTGGGACAGGGGGGAGATCAGCCCCAGCATTTT. Translated: CACLGQGGDQPQHF.

This sequence joins TRBV20-1 and TRBJ2-1; 8 bases line up with TRBD2. CDR3 length: 15 amino acids. Germline trimming cut 7 bases from V and 2 bases from J; bases unmatched to any gene: 10. Germline assignment: CDR1 DFQATT and CDR2 SNEGSKA (reference sequence). Here the CDR3 reads CSVPVERGTYNEQFF. In DNA, the CDR3 is TGCAGTGTCCCCGTGGAGCGGGGGACCTACAATGAGCAGTTCTTC.

The chain employs TRBV6-6 and TRBJ1-5; 7 nucleotides match TRBD1. V was clipped by 5 bases and J by 0 bases; unmatched bases: 4. The CDR3 sequence is 15 residues long. The germline CDR1 and CDR2 sequences are MNHNY and SVGAGI (reference sequence). Here the CDR3 DNA reads TGTGCCAGCAGTCCGGGACAGTATAGCAATCAGCCCCAGCATTTT. This codes for CASSPGQYSNQPQHF.

The rearrangement links TRBV5-1 to TRBJ2-5, with D possibly being TRBD1 (6 bases). The CDR3 consists of 14 residues. The germline gives CDR1 SGHRS, CDR2 YFSETQ. Trimming took off 4 bases at V and 5 bases at J, with 15 bases between the two ends. CDR3 bases: TGCGCCAGCAGCCAGACAGGCGCAGGGGAGACCCAGTACTTC. Translated, it gives CASSQTGAGETQYF. The full variable domain, completed using reference TRBV5-1 and TRBJ2-5, is KAGVTQTPRYLIKTRGQQVTLSCSPISGHRSVSWYQQTPGQGLQFLFEYFSETQRNKGNFPGRFSGRQFSNSRSEMNVSTLELGDSALYLCASSQTGAGETQYFGPGTRLLVL.

The chain uses TRBV5-4 and TRBJ2-3; 9 bases agree with TRBD2. In germline, CDR1 is SGHNT, CDR2 YYREEE (reference sequence). The CDR3 length is 17 residues. Trimming cost V 4 bases and J 2 bases; bases outside gene matches: 11. CDR3 sequence reads: CASSPPAGGPSTDTQYF. The CDR3 DNA reads as TGTGCCAGCAGCCCCCCGGCGGGAGGGCCTTCCACAGATACGCAGTATTTT.

The rearrangement joins TRBV7-8 to TRBJ2-2, with TRBD1 identical over 7 bases. This CDR3 contains 15 residues. Germline CDR1 reads SGHVS; CDR2 reads FQNEAQ. J gave up 7 bases and V 5 bases, and 10 bases lay outside the gene matches. This CDR3 is CASSPGTAAVGELFF. In nucleotides, the CDR3 is TGTGCCAGCAGCCCGGGGACAGCGGCGGTCGGGGAGCTGTTTTTT.

This clonotype was found once. This chain connects TRBV9 to TRBJ2-7, with TRBD1 identical over 8 bases. Losses at the gene ends were 0 bases for V and 3 bases for J; bases not matched to a gene: 5. The CDR3 spans 15 residues. CDR1 SGDLS and CDR2 YYNGEE come from the germline V gene. CDR3 amino acids: CASSVGRTGLYEQYF. CDR3 nucleotide sequence: TGTGCCAGCAGCGTAGGTCGGACAGGGCTCTACGAGCAGTACTTC.

The J gene is TRBJ1-1, the V gene TRBV5-6, with a possible D match to TRBD1 (6 bases). This CDR3 comprises 14 residues. V shed 1 base and J shed 1 base, with 8 bases lying between them. Germline values: CDR1 SGHDT, CDR2 YYEEEE. The CDR3 nucleotides are TGTGCCAGCAGCTTGACAGGGAGGAACACTGAAGCTTTCTTT. Translating it yields CASSLTGRNTEAFF.

The chain carries TRBV12-3 or TRBV12-4 and TRBJ1-1; D is possibly TRBD1 (6 bases). The V end lost 6 bases, the J end lost 6 bases, and 20 bases lay between the germline ends. The CDR3 totals 15 residues. In DNA form, the CDR3 reads TGTGCCAGCAGCAGGAGGCGGGACACGGCCCCTGAAGCTTTCTTT. Amino acids: CASSRRRDTAPEAFF.

V gene TRBV10-3 combines with J gene TRBJ1-5, with D perhaps TRBD1 (6 bases). V lost 11 bases, J lost 0 bases, and 14 bases lay in between. Germline CDR1 reads ENHRY; CDR2 reads SYGVKD. The CDR3 spans 14 residues. The CDR3 bases are TGTGCCTCGAGCGGACAGCATAGCAATCAGCCCCAGCATTTT. Protein: CASSGQHSNQPQHF.

The CDR3 spells CASKREQGETQYF. The CDR3 region has the DNA TGTGCCAGCAAGCGGGAGCAAGGGGAGACCCAGTACTTC. The J gene is TRBJ2-5, the V gene TRBV2; 8 bases align to TRBD2. Losses at the gene ends were 7 bases for V and 5 bases for J; bases not matched to a gene: 6. Germline V gene lookup returns CDR1 SNHLY and CDR2 FYNNEI. This CDR3 region has 13 residues.

V and J are TRBV5-1 and TRBJ2-3; D call uncertain. CDR3 length equals 13 residues. Germline CDR1 and CDR2: SGHRS and YFSETQ. Trimming removed 0 bases at V and 6 bases at J, with 8 bases between. CDR3 bases: TGCGCCAGCAGCTTGGCCAACCCGGATACGCAGTATTTT. Translating gives CASSLANPDTQYF.

The chain uses TRBV9 and TRBJ1-4; D gene uncertain. Germline-derived CDR1 and CDR2 are SGDLS and YYNGEE. The CDR3 length is 16 residues. V was shortened by 2 bases and J by 4 bases, with 15 bases between the two germline ends. The CDR3 coding sequence is TGTGCCAGCAGCGTTGACGGGAGATCGGATAATGAAAAACTGTTTTTT. Its translation: CASSVDGRSDNEKLFF.

This clonotype showed up just once. The rearrangement uses TRBV6-2 or TRBV6-3 and TRBJ1-2; possibly TRBD1 for D (5 bases). Looked up from germline, CDR1 is MNHEY and CDR2 is SVGEGT. There are 12 residues in the CDR3. Trimming shortened V by 4 bases and J by 8 bases, and 11 bases separated the two germline ends. CDR3 DNA: TGTGCCAGCAGTTCTCCAGGGAGAGGCTACACCTTC. This gives the protein CASSSPGRGYTF.

The chain is built from TRBV20-1 and TRBJ2-7, with D tentatively TRBD1 (6 bases). V was clipped by 5 bases and J by 0 bases, with 20 bases between them. The CDR3 is 16 residues long. Germline values: CDR1 DFQATT, CDR2 SNEGSKA (reference sequence). Written as DNA, the CDR3 is TGCAGTGCTCTCTCACTACCGGGGACACCCTCCTACGAGCAGTACTTC. Amino acids: CSALSLPGTPSYEQYF.

The chain couples TRBV6-1 to TRBJ1-2; tentatively, D is TRBD1 (6 bases). The CDR3 length is 12 residues. V was trimmed by 5 bases and J by 8 bases, leaving 12 bases between them. The germline CDR1 and CDR2 sequences are MNHNS and SASEGT. As DNA, the CDR3 is TGTGCCAGCAGTAAACAGGGTGGAGGCTACACCTTC. Protein: CASSKQGGGYTF.

The J gene is TRBJ1-2, the V gene TRBV7-9; no clear D gene. V was clipped by 5 bases and J by 4 bases, with 14 bases between them. Germline values: CDR1 SEHNR, CDR2 FQNEAQ (reference sequence). The CDR3 runs 14 residues. The CDR3 DNA follows: TGTGCCAGCAGCCTAAGCACATCTTTCTATGGCTACACCTTC. Its protein product is CASSLSTSFYGYTF.

The V and J genes are TRBV5-4 and TRBJ2-2; D not resolved. The CDR3 sequence is 17 residues long. V was trimmed by 2 bases and J by 2 bases, leaving 16 bases between them. CDR1 SGHNT and CDR2 YYREEE come from the germline V gene (reference sequence). The chain's CDR3 is CASSFNLLTFNTGELFF. The CDR3 bases are TGTGCCAGCAGCTTTAATTTACTGACTTTTAACACCGGGGAGCTGTTTTTT. Full variable domain (missing parts from reference TRBV5-4 and TRBJ2-2): ETGVTQSPTHLIKTRGQQVTLRCSSQSGHNTVSWYQQALGQGPQFIFQYYREEENGRGNFPPRFSGLQFPNYSSELNVNALELDDSALYLCASSFNLLTFNTGELFFGEGSRLTVL.

V usage is TRBV5-1 and J usage is TRBJ2-5; 9 bases are a match to TRBD1. V trimming: 1 base; J trimming: 2 bases; junction bases outside the gene matches: 3. Germline V CDR1 and CDR2: SGHRS, YFSETQ. The CDR3 loop spans 15 amino acids. The chain's CDR3 is CASSLRTGEQETQYF. The DNA of the CDR3 is TGCGCCAGCAGCTTGAGGACAGGGGAACAAGAGACCCAGTACTTC.